This TCR beta chain was sequenced for a study of cytomegalovirus exposure and HLA in healthy donors. Losses at the gene ends were 6 bases for V and 6 bases for J; bases not matched to a gene: 2. Germline CDR1 reads SGHNT; CDR2 reads YYREEE (reference sequence). This CDR3 contains 13 residues. Study outcomes and limitations: In vitro testing confirmed a few CMV-associated chains as specific for CMV antigens.

To note about this clone: Antigen specificity is unknown.

PCR involved 60 Vbeta and 13 Jbeta primers. TCRdb's copy holds only in-frame clones and misses some; the assay was immunoSEQ multiplex PCR. Here the sample spans under 90,000 clones, 75% being singletons. This TCR was recovered from a man aged 40-49 years in good health and CMV-seronegative. Sequencing was performed on PBMCs. The rearrangement joins TRBV5-4 to TRBJ2-1, with 11 bases matching TRBD1. CDR3: CASKGTGGNEQFF. The CDR3 DNA follows: TGTGCCAGCAAGGGGACAGGGGGCAATGAGCAGTTCTTC.